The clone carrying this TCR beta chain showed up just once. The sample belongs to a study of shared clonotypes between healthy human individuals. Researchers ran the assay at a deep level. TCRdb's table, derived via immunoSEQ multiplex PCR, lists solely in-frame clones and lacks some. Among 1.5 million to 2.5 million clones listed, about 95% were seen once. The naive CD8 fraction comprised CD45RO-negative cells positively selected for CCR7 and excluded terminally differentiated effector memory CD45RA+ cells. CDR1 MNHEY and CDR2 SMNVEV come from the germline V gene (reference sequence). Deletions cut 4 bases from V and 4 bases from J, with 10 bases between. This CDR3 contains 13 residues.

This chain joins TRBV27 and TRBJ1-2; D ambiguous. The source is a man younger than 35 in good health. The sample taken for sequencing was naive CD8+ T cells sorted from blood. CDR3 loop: CASSSPHGYGYTF. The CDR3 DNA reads TGTGCCAGCAGTTCCCCCCACGGCTATGGCTACACCTTC.